These 12 T cell receptor beta chains originate from one sample sequenced in a study of T cells in Graves' hyperthyroidism and ophthalmopathy. Authors of the study amplified TCR beta CDR3 regions from RNA transcripts. TCR CDR3 underwent first-round RT-PCR with the HTBI primer set. MiXCR, applied by TCRdb to the multiplex PCR reads, yields one record per CDR3 protein. The sample carries under 350,000 distinct CDR3 sequences, about 15% recorded once. Sequencing was done on a sample of blood. Receptors originate from a woman aged 60-75 years with Graves' ophthalmopathy.

There are many counts of this clonotype. The chain links TRBV18 to TRBJ2-5, with D unclear. Germline CDR1 is KGHSH and CDR2 is LQKENI. Trimming shortened V by 1 base and J by 4 bases, and 7 bases separated the two germline ends. This CDR3 has 13 residues. The CDR3 region has the DNA TGTGCCAGCTCACCACGGTACGGAGAGACCCAGTACTTC. It yields the protein CASSPRYGETQYF.

This clonotype was seen repeatedly, ten times or more. The rearrangement links TRBV7-2 to TRBJ2-3, with 7 bases identical to TRBD2. CDR3 length equals 16 residues. With V trimmed by 1 base and J by 3 bases, 7 bases remained unmatched. Germline V lookup: CDR1 SGHTA, CDR2 FQGNSA. CDR3 amino acids: CASSLVTGGLTDTQYF. The CDR3 DNA sequence: TGTGCCAGCAGCTTAGTGACGGGAGGCCTTACAGATACGCAGTATTTT.

The chain combines TRBV5-1 with TRBJ1-1, with no clear D. CDR3 length: 12 residues. The germline gives CDR1 SGHRS, CDR2 YFSETQ. The V and J ends lost 0 bases and 7 bases respectively, with 7 bases between them. CDR3 coding DNA: TGCGCCAGCAGCTTGGACGGTTTTGAAGCTTTCTTT. Amino acid sequence: CASSLDGFEAFF.

The chain has TRBV2 and TRBJ1-5; 8 bases align to TRBD1. The CDR3 is made up of 15 amino acids. The V and J ends lost 4 bases and 6 bases, in that order; junction bases with no gene match: 8. CDR1 SNHLY and CDR2 FYNNEI come from the germline V gene. The CDR3 loop reads CASSGRTGGGQPQHF. Written as DNA, the CDR3 is TGTGCCAGCAGTGGGAGAACAGGGGGAGGTCAGCCCCAGCATTTT.

The chain combines TRBV5-1 with TRBJ2-5, with 11 nucleotides matching TRBD2. The CDR3 contains 17 residues. The trim removed 0 bases at V and 1 base at J, leaving 5 bases unmatched. CDR1 is SGHRS, CDR2 YFSETQ, per germline. CDR3 region: CASSLEASGGSQETQYF. CDR3 nucleotide sequence: TGCGCCAGCAGCTTGGAGGCTAGCGGGGGGAGCCAAGAGACCCAGTACTTC.

This clonotype was observed at least ten times. The V call is TRBV11-2, the J call TRBJ2-2; possible D gene TRBD1, 6 bases. CDR1 SGHAT and CDR2 FQNNGV come from the germline V gene. CDR3 size: 15 residues. In DNA, the CDR3 is TGTGTCACGACCCCGGACAGAACTCTCACCGGGGAGCTGTTTTTT. Translation gives CVTTPDRTLTGELFF. Together with reference TRBV11-2 and TRBJ2-2, the CDR3 gives the full variable domain: EAGVAQSPRYKIIEKRQSVAFWCNPISGHATLYWYQQILGQGPKLLIQFQNNGVVDDSQLPKDRFSAERLKGVDSTLKIQPAKLEDSAVYLCVTTPDRTLTGELFFGEGSRLTVL.

This clonotype was detected only once. This sequence joins TRBV18 and TRBJ1-1; the match to TRBD1 covers 7 bases. The CDR3 runs 15 residues. The V segment lost 4 bases and the J segment 2 bases; nucleotides outside the gene matches: 7. Per the germline V gene, CDR1 is KGHSH and CDR2 is LQKENI. CDR3 coding DNA: TGTGCCAGCTCACAAGGGGGCCAGATAAACACTGAAGCTTTCTTT. Translating gives CASSQGGQINTEAFF. The entire variable domain, with the rest obtained from reference TRBV18 and TRBJ1-1, is as follows: NAGVMQNPRHLVRRRGQEARLRCSPMKGHSHVYWYRQLPEEGLKFMVYLQKENIIDESGMPKERFSAEFPKEGPSILRIQQVVRGDSAAYFCASSQGGQINTEAFFGQGTRLTVV.

A few counts support this clonotype. The chain is built from TRBV7-6 and TRBJ1-1; TRBD1 might be the D (5 bases). V dropped 5 bases and J dropped 1 base, with 17 bases sitting between them. The germline V gene has CDR1 SGHVS and CDR2 FNYEAQ. This CDR3 comprises 16 residues. CDR3 nucleotides: TGTGCCAGCAGCCAAACAGGTCGGGGGAGGAACACTGAAGCTTTCTTT. The encoded protein is CASSQTGRGRNTEAFF.

This clonotype was detected ten times or more. The J gene is TRBJ2-7, the V gene TRBV7-6, with TRBD2 as a possible D gene (6 bases). V lost 4 bases and J 6 bases, leaving 16 bases between the germline ends. From germline, CDR1 is SGHVS and CDR2 FNYEAQ. The CDR3 runs 14 residues. The chain's CDR3 is CASSSGTYESEQYF. Written as DNA, the CDR3 is TGTGCCAGCAGCTCCGGGACTTACGAATCCGAGCAGTACTTC.

This clonotype was recorded a few times. This chain joins TRBV20-1 and TRBJ2-7; no reliable D call. V was pared by 5 bases and J by 2 bases, with 16 bases between. The CDR3 spans 14 residues. CDR1 DFQATT and CDR2 SNEGSKA come from the germline V gene (reference sequence). The CDR3 region has the DNA TGCAGTGCTCCCGGGCCCTTAAACACCTACGAGCAGTACTTC. Protein sequence: CSAPGPLNTYEQYF.

This sequence joins TRBV30 and TRBJ2-1; 8 bases line up with TRBD2. Looked up from germline, CDR1 is GTSNPN and CDR2 is SVGIG (reference sequence). This CDR3 has 14 residues. J lost 7 bases, V lost 3 bases, and 8 bases had no gene match. The CDR3 coding sequence is TGTGCCTGGAGACCCAGCGGGAGTTCTAATGAGCAGTTCTTC. This sequence encodes CAWRPSGSSNEQFF.

This clonotype has at least ten counts. This sequence joins TRBV4-2 and TRBJ2-3; D remains unclear. The CDR3 loop spans 18 amino acids. Trimming stripped 1 base from V and 2 bases from J, with 19 bases between. Per the germline V gene, CDR1 is LGHNA and CDR2 is YNFKEQ. The DNA for the CDR3 is TGTGCCAGCAGCCAAGGCCGCGCCGGGCTTACCTTCACAGATACGCAGTATTTT. It translates to CASSQGRAGLTFTDTQYF.